Shown below are 22 T cell receptor beta chains from a single sample sequenced in a study of immune evolution from preneoplasia to lung adenocarcinoma. Sequencing was performed with immunoSEQ multiplex PCR; in TCRdb, only in-frame clones are kept and a portion is missing. Of approximately 12,000 clones detected, over 75% appear once; the ten largest clones hold roughly 3.8%. The material sequenced was FFPE tissue from an adenomatous hyperplasia lung lesion. Subset described: atypical adenomatous hyperplasia (AAH), lung preneoplasia. These receptors were collected from a person aged 50-75 years with lung adenocarcinoma.

J is TRBJ1-5 and V is TRBV6-1, with 10 bases fitting TRBD1. Germline V gives CDR1 MNHNS, CDR2 SASEGT. The CDR3 loop spans 14 amino acids. The V segment lost 8 bases and the J segment 6 bases; nucleotides outside the gene matches: 7. The CDR3 loop is CASAGDRGSQPQHF. DNA for the CDR3: TGTGCCAGCGCGGGGGACAGGGGAAGTCAGCCCCAGCATTTT.

This clone was picked up a small number of times. The V gene is TRBV6-5, the J gene TRBJ2-2, with a possible D match to TRBD2 (6 bases). The CDR3 runs to 15 residues. Germline V CDR1 and CDR2: MNHEY, SVGAGI. V was pared by 6 bases and J by 4 bases, with 15 bases between. The CDR3: CASSREFRSTGELFF. CDR3 nucleotide sequence: TGTGCCAGCAGCCGGGAGTTCAGGAGCACCGGGGAGCTGTTTTTT.

This clone was seen once. This chain uses TRBV19 with TRBJ1-3; D is perhaps TRBD1 (5 bases). Germline lookup yields CDR1 LNHDA and CDR2 SQIVND (reference sequence). The CDR3 runs 12 residues. V was trimmed by 8 bases and J by 3 bases, leaving 8 bases between them. Here the CDR3 DNA reads TGTGCCAGTGGAGGGGTTGGAAACACCATATATTTT. This codes for CASGGVGNTIYF.

The genes are TRBV9 and TRBJ2-1; D tentatively fits TRBD1 or TRBD2 (6 bases each). The V gene's germline CDR1 is SGDLS and CDR2 YYNGEE. This CDR3 spans 14 amino acids. Here the CDR3 reads CASSRGETYNEQFF. The CDR3 DNA is TGTGCATCATCAAGGGGGGAGACCTACAATGAGCAGTTCTTC.

This chain uses TRBV4-1 with TRBJ2-1; no definite D call. The CDR3 contains 15 residues. V gave up 3 bases and J gave up 2 bases, with 11 bases separating them. Germline values: CDR1 MGHRA, CDR2 YSYEKL. CDR3 residues: CASSQGSATYNEQFF. The CDR3 DNA reads as TGCGCCAGCAGCCAGGGCAGCGCAACCTACAATGAGCAGTTCTTC.

The rearrangement joins TRBV5-4 to TRBJ1-3; D may be TRBD1 (5 bases). CDR1 and CDR2 (germline): SGHNT, YYREEE (reference sequence). The CDR3 runs 14 residues. V was pared by 1 base and J by 2 bases, with 7 bases between. CDR3 sequence (DNA): TGTGCCAGCAGCTTGTGGGGACCTGGAAACACCATATATTTT. Translation: CASSLWGPGNTIYF.

V gene TRBV23-1 combines with J gene TRBJ1-5, with 7 nucleotides matching TRBD1. TRBV23-1 is flagged as an ORF with uncertain function. This CDR3 spans 15 amino acids. V was clipped by 2 bases and J by 9 bases; unmatched bases: 10. CDR3 DNA sequence: TGCGCCAGCAGTCAAATTCACAGGGGCCGCGGGCCCCAGCATTTT. Translation gives CASSQIHRGRGPQHF.

The gene calls are TRBV6-6 and TRBJ1-5, with D possibly TRBD1 on 6 matching bases. CDR1 and CDR2 from the germline V gene are MNHNY and SVGAGI (reference sequence). The CDR3 has 15 amino acids. The V end lost 5 bases, the J end lost 1 base, and 12 bases lay between the germline ends. CDR3 sequence reads: CASSTNRASNQPQHF. CDR3 DNA: TGTGCCAGCAGTACGAACAGGGCCAGCAATCAGCCCCAGCATTTT.

The J gene is TRBJ1-5, the V gene TRBV10-3, with D perhaps TRBD1 (5 bases). CDR1 and CDR2 from the germline V gene are ENHRY and SYGVKD. Trimming stripped 10 bases from V and 4 bases from J, with 17 bases between. This CDR3 has 14 residues. The CDR3 DNA sequence: TGTGCCACCCGATCGACAGCCGATAATCAGCCCCAGCATTTT. This codes for CATRSTADNQPQHF.

CDR3 amino acids: CASSTVTRNTEAFF. CDR3 in DNA: TGTGCCAGCTCAACAGTAACCAGGAACACTGAAGCTTTCTTT. The J gene is TRBJ1-1, the V gene TRBV18; D remains unclear. The CDR3 has 14 residues. The V end was cut by 5 bases, the J end by 1 base, with 11 bases between. The germline V gene has CDR1 KGHSH and CDR2 LQKENI.

CDR3 region: CASMRQPYPGELFF. The CDR3 region has the DNA TGTGCCAGCATGCGACAGCCTTACCCCGGGGAGCTGTTTTTT. V usage is TRBV6-1 and J usage is TRBJ2-2, with D maybe TRBD1 (5 bases). From germline, CDR1 is MNHNS and CDR2 SASEGT. With 7 bases removed from V and 6 bases from J, the gap between germline ends came to 15 bases. The length of the CDR3 is 14 residues.

The chain uses TRBV30 and TRBJ2-7; D gene unclear. This CDR3 is 11 amino acids long. Looked up from germline, CDR1 is GTSNPN and CDR2 is SVGIG (reference sequence). The V gene lost 2 bases and the J gene lost 6 bases, with 8 bases spanning the gap. The CDR3 nucleotides read TGTGCCTGGAGTATGGCGGTCGAGCAGTACTTC. Its translation is CAWSMAVEQYF.

The chain recombines TRBV5-4 with TRBJ2-1; D unresolved. Per the germline V gene, CDR1 is SGHNT and CDR2 is YYREEE (reference sequence). V was trimmed by 4 bases and J by 2 bases, leaving 10 bases between them. The CDR3 loop spans 14 amino acids. The CDR3 loop reads CASSPDAAYNEQFF. CDR3 sequence (DNA): TGTGCCAGCAGCCCAGATGCTGCCTACAATGAGCAGTTCTTC.

This chain links TRBV30 with TRBJ1-2, with 8 bases matching TRBD1. Germline lookup yields CDR1 GTSNPN and CDR2 SVGIG (reference sequence). J gave up 8 bases and V 3 bases, and 14 bases lay outside the gene matches. The CDR3 covers 15 residues. The CDR3 DNA reads as TGTGCCTGGAGGGCACAGGGGGTCGCGTATCGCGGCTACACCTTC. Its translation: CAWRAQGVAYRGYTF. The full variable domain, with the rest looked up from reference TRBV30 and TRBJ1-2, is SQTIHQWPATLVQPVGSPLSLECTVEGTSNPNLYWYRQAAGRGLQLLFYSVGIGQISSEVPQNLSASRPQDRQFILSSKKLLLSDSGFYLCAWRAQGVAYRGYTFGSGTRLTVV.

This chain links TRBV9 with TRBJ2-2; 7 bases agree with TRBD2. Germline CDR1 and CDR2: SGDLS and YYNGEE. This CDR3 comprises 17 residues. V dropped 0 bases and J dropped 3; count of bases not matched to a gene: 8. The CDR3 nucleotides are TGTGCCAGCAGCGTAGGTGGGAGGGCTCGTTACACCGGGGAGCTGTTTTTT. Translation: CASSVGGRARYTGELFF.

The chain joins TRBV11-3 to TRBJ2-2; the D gene is possibly TRBD2 (7 bases). Trimming took off 8 bases at V and 4 bases at J, with 14 bases between the two ends. From germline, CDR1 is SGHNT and CDR2 YENEEA. CDR3 size: 14 residues. The CDR3 reads CASQEGGVTGELFF. The CDR3 nucleotides read TGTGCCAGCCAAGAGGGGGGGGTCACCGGGGAGCTGTTTTTT.

This chain links TRBV2 with TRBJ2-5; TRBD2 aligns across 16 bases. CDR3 length: 20 residues. Germline CDR1 and CDR2: SNHLY and FYNNEI. V was pared by 4 bases and J by 3 bases, with 14 bases of the junction left unmatched. The CDR3 loop is CASSGTRPWGLAGGKETQYF. The CDR3 DNA sequence: TGTGCCAGCAGTGGAACTCGGCCCTGGGGACTAGCGGGAGGGAAAGAGACCCAGTACTTC.

This chain uses TRBV10-3 with TRBJ1-1; TRBD1 agrees at 7 bases. Per germline, CDR1 ENHRY and CDR2 SYGVKD. The CDR3 length is 15 residues. The V and J ends lost 6 bases and 4 bases, in that order; junction bases with no gene match: 11. CDR3 coding DNA: TGTGCCATCAGGGACAACAACGACAGGGCCACTGAAGCTTTCTTT. This codes for CAIRDNNDRATEAFF.

The chain links TRBV19 to TRBJ2-3; the D gene is possibly TRBD2 (6 bases). With 3 bases removed from V and 1 base from J, the gap between germline ends came to 11 bases. CDR1 is LNHDA, CDR2 SQIVND, per germline (reference sequence). This CDR3 spans 15 amino acids. The CDR3 DNA reads as TGTGCCAGTAGTATGGGCGGAGGGGGCACAGATACGCAGTATTTT. This encodes CASSMGGGGTDTQYF.

The chain carries TRBV5-4 and TRBJ1-2, with D possibly matching TRBD1 (5 bases). The CDR3 is 19 amino acids. Trimming pared 2 bases from V and 2 bases from J, leaving 25 bases between. Germline V CDR1 and CDR2: SGHNT, YYREEE (reference sequence). CDR3 in amino acids: CASSFWPGKGLRKNYGYTF. CDR3 coding DNA: TGTGCCAGCAGCTTTTGGCCGGGAAAGGGACTTCGAAAAAACTATGGCTACACCTTC.

J is TRBJ2-5 and V is TRBV4-1, with 9 bases identical to TRBD2. Trimming cost V 4 bases and J 4 bases; bases outside gene matches: 1. Germline CDR1 MGHRA, CDR2 YSYEKL. The CDR3 totals 13 residues. This CDR3 reads CASSPAGGETQYF. CDR3 DNA: TGCGCCAGCAGCCCAGCGGGAGGAGAGACCCAGTACTTC.

The V call is TRBV30, the J call TRBJ1-5; 9 nucleotides match TRBD1. Germline V CDR1 and CDR2: GTSNPN, SVGIG (reference sequence). The trim removed 3 bases at V and 6 bases at J, leaving 12 bases unmatched. The CDR3 sequence is 16 residues long. The CDR3 coding sequence is TGTGCCTGGAGCGAGGGGCTAGGGACAGGGTTTCAGCCCCAGCATTTT. Protein sequence: CAWSEGLGTGFQPQHF.